The rows below give T cell receptor beta chains drawn from one sample of a study of T cell responses to AZD1222 COVID-19 vaccine. Sequencing used immunoSEQ multiplex PCR; TCRdb keeps in-frame clones, though not all of them. The table includes about 97,000 clones, roughly 88% detected once. The material was peripheral blood, obtained on day 0 of AZD1222 vaccination. The origin of the receptors is an adult in good health. The CDR3 runs from the conserved cysteine through the conserved F or W. A D gene is named only where the DNA matches it firmly. The size field is filled for only some rows; it gives once, few, many or a size class.

size: .; J: TRBJ1-3; D: TRBD1; V: TRBV7-9; DNA: TGTGCCAGCAGCTTCTCTCAGGGGGGCGCGTCGGGAAACACCATATATTTT; CDR3: CASSFSQGGASGNTIYF
size: .; J: TRBJ1-1; D: .; V: TRBV4-2; DNA: TGTGCCAGCAGCCAACGAGCTGAAGCTTTCTTT; CDR3: CASSQRAEAFF
size: once; J: TRBJ2-3; D: TRBD2; V: TRBV6-5; DNA: TGTGCCAGCAGCTTAGCGGGGTTTAGCACAGATACGCAGTATTTT; CDR3: CASSLAGFSTDTQYF
size: .; J: TRBJ2-7; D: TRBD2; V: TRBV6-5; DNA: TGTGCCAGCAGTTTGTCTAGCGGGGGCAACGAGCAGTACTTC; CDR3: CASSLSSGGNEQYF
size: .; J: TRBJ1-1; D: .; V: TRBV6-6; DNA: TGTGCCAGCAGTCGAACAGGGACGGGCGACGCTTTCTTT; CDR3: CASSRTGTGDAFF
size: .; J: TRBJ2-2; D: TRBD2; V: TRBV5-1; DNA: TGCGCCAGCAGCTTGGGGCAGCGGGGGGCCCCGAACACCGGGGAGCTGTTTTTT; CDR3: CASSLGQRGAPNTGELFF
size: .; J: TRBJ1-1; D: .; V: TRBV30; DNA: TGTGCCTGGAGGGGTCAGGGTTTCTGGACTGAAGCTTTCTTT; CDR3: CAWRGQGFWTEAFF
size: .; J: TRBJ2-7; D: .; V: TRBV5-5; DNA: TGTGCCAGCAGCGAAACATACGAGCAGTACTTC; CDR3: CASSETYEQYF
size: .; J: TRBJ2-3; D: .; V: TRBV9; DNA: TGTGCCAGCAGCGGTGATTGGGGGGCATCCCCGCAGTATTTT; CDR3: CASSGDWGASPQYF
size: .; J: TRBJ1-6; D: .; V: TRBV5-7; DNA: TGTGCCAGCAGCCTCGGAGGGGCTGGAAATTCACCCCTCCACTTT; CDR3: CASSLGGAGNSPLHF
size: .; J: TRBJ1-2; D: TRBD1; V: TRBV3-1/TRBV3-2; DNA: TGTGCCAGCAGCCGAGGACAGGCCTCCAGTGGCTACACCTTC; CDR3: CASSRGQASSGYTF
size: .; J: TRBJ1-2; D: .; V: TRBV12-3/TRBV12-4; DNA: TGTGCCAGCAGTTTTAAGGGATGGGGCTACACCTTC; CDR3: CASSFKGWGYTF
size: .; J: TRBJ2-1; D: .; V: TRBV11-2; DNA: TGTGCCAGCAGCTCTACTAGGGGGGAATACAATGAGCAGTTCTTC; CDR3: CASSSTRGEYNEQFF
size: .; J: TRBJ1-2; D: TRBD1; V: TRBV7-2; DNA: TGTGCCAGCAGCTCAGGACAGGGTCCCGAGGGCTACACCTTC; CDR3: CASSSGQGPEGYTF
size: .; J: TRBJ1-4; D: .; V: TRBV5-5; DNA: TGTGCCAGCAGCTTTTTAATCAATGAAAAACTGTTTTTT; CDR3: CASSFLINEKLFF
size: .; J: TRBJ1-1; D: .; V: TRBV19; DNA: TGTGCCACAACCCCGGGGGGCTCGTCGAAAAACACTGAAGCTTTCTTT; CDR3: CATTPGGSSKNTEAFF
size: .; J: TRBJ1-1; D: .; V: TRBV18; DNA: TGTGCCAGCTCAAGCTCTGGGAACACTGAAGCTTTCTTT; CDR3: CASSSSGNTEAFF
size: .; J: TRBJ2-7; D: .; V: TRBV15; DNA: TGTGCCACCAGCAGAGATACGAGGGCCGAGCAGTACTTC; CDR3: CATSRDTRAEQYF
size: .; J: TRBJ2-7; D: .; V: TRBV7-2; DNA: TGTGCCAGCAGCTTCGCTGGGGCAGGGCAGGAGCAGTACTTC; CDR3: CASSFAGAGQEQYF
size: few; J: TRBJ2-1; D: TRBD2; V: TRBV6-1; DNA: TGTGCCAGCAGTGAAGCTAGCGGGGGGGCCAATGAGCAGTTCTTC; CDR3: CASSEASGGANEQFF
size: .; J: TRBJ1-1; D: .; V: TRBV11-3; DNA: TGTGCCAGCAGGGATAGGAATGAAGCTTTCTTT; CDR3: CASRDRNEAFF
size: .; J: TRBJ1-4; D: .; V: TRBV9; DNA: TGTGCCAGCAGCGTAGGTGGGGGGGCGGTAGGTTCAGTGGGAACTAATGAAAAACTGTTTTTT; CDR3: CASSVGGGAVGSVGTNEKLFF
size: .; J: TRBJ1-3; D: TRBD1; V: TRBV4-1; DNA: TGCGCCAGCAGCCAAAATGACAGGGAAATTGACACCATATATTTT; CDR3: CASSQNDREIDTIYF
size: .; J: TRBJ1-1; D: .; V: TRBV7-6; DNA: TGTGCCAGCAGCTTAGGACAGAACACTGAAGCTTTCTTT; CDR3: CASSLGQNTEAFF
size: .; J: TRBJ1-4; D: .; V: TRBV19; DNA: TGTGCCAGTAGTCCCCAGAGGGCCGGGGCAACTAATGAAAAACTGTTTTTT; CDR3: CASSPQRAGATNEKLFF
size: once; J: TRBJ2-3; D: .; V: TRBV9; DNA: TGTGCCAGCAGCGTAGAGTACCAGGGAAAGACAGATACGCAGTATTTT; CDR3: CASSVEYQGKTDTQYF
size: .; J: TRBJ1-2; D: .; V: TRBV4-3; DNA: TGCGCCAGCAGCCTAACACTTAACCATGGCTACACCTTC; CDR3: CASSLTLNHGYTF
size: .; J: TRBJ2-2; D: TRBD1; V: TRBV7-2; DNA: TGTGCCAGCAGCTTAAGGACAGGGGTCGGCGGGGAGCTGTTTTTT; CDR3: CASSLRTGVGGELFF
size: .; J: TRBJ2-1; D: .; V: TRBV30; DNA: TGTGCCTGGAGCCTCGGTGCGTCGGGGGTTCGGGAGCAGTTCTTC; CDR3: CAWSLGASGVREQFF
size: .; J: TRBJ2-7; D: TRBD1; V: TRBV11-2; DNA: TGTGCCAGCAGTCAACTGGACAGGGCCTCTAGGGAGCAGTACTTC; CDR3: CASSQLDRASREQYF
size: .; J: TRBJ1-2; D: .; V: TRBV6-5; DNA: TGTGCCAGCAGAGACCCAGGAACAACTAACTATGGCTACACCTTC; CDR3: CASRDPGTTNYGYTF
size: .; J: TRBJ2-7; D: .; V: TRBV30; DNA: TGTGCCTGGAGTGTAACGGGCTACGAGCAGTACTTC; CDR3: CAWSVTGYEQYF
size: .; J: TRBJ1-6; D: TRBD1; V: TRBV6-5; DNA: TGTGCCAGCCTTAGGACAGGGAGTTCACCCCTCCACTTT; CDR3: CASLRTGSSPLHF
size: once; J: TRBJ2-3; D: .; V: TRBV14; DNA: TGTGCCAGCAGCCAATTACTTGGCAGGTCCACAGATACGCAGTATTTT; CDR3: CASSQLLGRSTDTQYF
size: .; J: TRBJ2-7; D: TRBD2; V: TRBV5-1; DNA: TGCGCCAGCAAGGTTTCTAGCGGGGCCGGGGGCGAGCAGTACTTC; CDR3: CASKVSSGAGGEQYF
size: .; J: TRBJ2-5; D: TRBD1; V: TRBV5-1; DNA: TGCGCCAGCAGCTCCTACCCGGGACAGGGGACAGAGACCCAGTACTTC; CDR3: CASSSYPGQGTETQYF
size: .; J: TRBJ2-7; D: .; V: TRBV3-1/TRBV3-2; DNA: TGTGCCAGCAGCCAAGATGAGGTCTGGGCCTACGAGCAGTACTTC; CDR3: CASSQDEVWAYEQYF
size: .; J: TRBJ1-5; D: .; V: TRBV6-5; DNA: TGTGCCAGCAGTTCTCGGGAAGATCAGCCCCAGCATTTT; CDR3: CASSSREDQPQHF
size: .; J: TRBJ1-5; D: .; V: TRBV24-1; DNA: TGTGCCACCAGTGATTCGGACACGGGACAGCCCCAGCATTTT; CDR3: CATSDSDTGQPQHF
size: few; J: TRBJ2-7; D: .; V: TRBV18; DNA: TGTGCCAGCTCACCAGGGGATCTAGGCTACGAGCAGTACTTC; CDR3: CASSPGDLGYEQYF
size: .; J: TRBJ2-1; D: TRBD2; V: TRBV6-2/TRBV6-3; DNA: TGTGCCAGCAGCCCACGCTTCCTGACTAGCGGGGGGGCGAAGCAGTTCTTC; CDR3: CASSPRFLTSGGAKQFF
size: .; J: TRBJ2-1; D: TRBD1; V: TRBV7-8; DNA: TGTGCCAGCAGTCCCGGGGACAGGGGGGGCAATGAGCAGTTCTTC; CDR3: CASSPGDRGGNEQFF
size: .; J: TRBJ1-1; D: .; V: TRBV28; DNA: TGTGCCAGCAGACTGGGCAGCACTGAAGCTTTCTTT; CDR3: CASRLGSTEAFF
size: once; J: TRBJ2-5; D: .; V: TRBV5-1; DNA: TGCGCCAGCAGCTTCCCGGACGGGGCAGAGACCCAGTACTTC; CDR3: CASSFPDGAETQYF
size: once; J: TRBJ2-7; D: TRBD1; V: TRBV10-2; DNA: TGCGCCAGCACCCGGGGACAGGACCTCTACGAGCAGTACTTC; CDR3: CASTRGQDLYEQYF
size: .; J: TRBJ2-3; D: .; V: TRBV7-2; DNA: TGTGCCAGCAGCGACCGGGCGGGGCGAAGCACAGATACGCAGTATTTT; CDR3: CASSDRAGRSTDTQYF
size: .; J: TRBJ1-1; D: .; V: TRBV19; DNA: TGTGCCAGTAGCCGGAAGGTGGACACTGAAGCTTTCTTT; CDR3: CASSRKVDTEAFF
size: .; J: TRBJ2-3; D: TRBD1; V: TRBV7-6; DNA: TGTGCCAGCAGCCCGCAAATAGGACAGGGTAAAGATACGCAGTATTTT; CDR3: CASSPQIGQGKDTQYF
size: .; J: TRBJ2-5; D: .; V: TRBV15; DNA: TGTGCCACCAGCATAGGGCCAAACGTCCAGGAGACCCAGTACTTC; CDR3: CATSIGPNVQETQYF
size: .; J: TRBJ2-3; D: .; V: TRBV6-2/TRBV6-3; DNA: TGTGCCAGCAGTGCCCCCTATTTGGGGGGGCTCACAGATACGCAGTATTTT; CDR3: CASSAPYLGGLTDTQYF
size: .; J: TRBJ2-1; D: .; V: TRBV4-2; DNA: TGTGCCAGCAGCCAAGATGGGGGTTCCGGCAATGAGCAGTTCTTC; CDR3: CASSQDGGSGNEQFF
size: .; J: TRBJ1-1; D: .; V: TRBV12-3/TRBV12-4; DNA: TGTGCCAGCAGTCCCTACAACAGGGTCGACGCTTTCTTT; CDR3: CASSPYNRVDAFF
size: medium-sized; J: TRBJ1-2; D: .; V: TRBV19; DNA: TGTGCCAGCCAGGAAGGACAAACTAACTATGGCTACACCTTC; CDR3: CASQEGQTNYGYTF
size: .; J: TRBJ2-3; D: .; V: TRBV24-1; DNA: TGTGCCACCAGTGACCCGGGTTCCCCGCCGCAGTATTTT; CDR3: CATSDPGSPPQYF
size: few; J: TRBJ1-6; D: TRBD1; V: TRBV5-1; DNA: TGCGCCAGCAGCGAGGGACAGGGGTTTGATTCACCCCTCCACTTT; CDR3: CASSEGQGFDSPLHF
size: once; J: TRBJ1-5; D: TRBD1; V: TRBV7-2; DNA: TGTGCCAGCAGCAGGGGGACAGGGAATCAGCCCCAGCATTTT; CDR3: CASSRGTGNQPQHF